The rows below give T cell receptor beta chains drawn from one sample of a study of T-cell memory formation after mild COVID-19. Using its own MiXCR run on the 5' RACE reads, TCRdb lists one record per CDR3 protein. The sample records 550,000 to 600,000 distinct CDR3 sequences, about a fifth being singletons. The specimen was PBMCs or a T cell subset sorted from them (not recorded which). The origin of the receptors is an adult woman who had mild COVID-19 (a few samples of this study predate the infection). Cell type and time point are not known. Each CDR3 is given with its conserved first and last residue. D genes are given only for firm matches. The size entry is marked missing in some rows and otherwise reads once, few, many or a size class.

TRBD2,TRBJ2-3,TRBV7-3,many,CASSLGLAGSDTQYF,TGTGCCAGCAGCCTGGGACTAGCGGGGTCAGATACGCAGTATTTT
NA,TRBJ2-7,TRBV6-2/TRBV6-3,NA,CASSYTAELSYEQYF,TGTGCCAGCAGTTACACAGCGGAGCTTTCCTACGAGCAGTACTTC
TRBD1,TRBJ2-7,TRBV19,NA,CASRGAGTATYEQYF,TGTGCCAGTAGGGGGGCCGGGACAGCGACCTACGAGCAGTACTTC
TRBD1,TRBJ1-3,TRBV29-1,many,CSVVLGTAVSGNTIYF,TGCAGCGTTGTTCTCGGGACAGCAGTGTCCGGAAACACCATATATTTT
NA,TRBJ1-1,TRBV18,NA,CASSPGNLYLKAFF,TGTGCCAGCTCACCGGGGAACCTTTATCTTAAAGCTTTCTTT
TRBD2,TRBJ2-7,TRBV7-9,few,CASSHTGTSGSHEQYF,TGTGCCAGCAGCCATACCGGGACTAGCGGGAGTCACGAGCAGTACTTC
TRBD1,TRBJ1-1,TRBV7-9,few,CASSPRTGGGNTEAFF,TGTGCCAGCAGCCCGCGGACAGGAGGGGGGAACACTGAAGCTTTCTTT
NA,TRBJ1-1,TRBV5-1,many,CASSLVQGGTEAFF,TGCGCCAGCAGCTTGGTGCAGGGCGGCACTGAAGCTTTCTTT
NA,TRBJ2-1,TRBV19,NA,CASSTSKVSYNEQFF,TGTGCCAGTAGTACCTCAAAGGTATCCTACAATGAGCAGTTCTTC
NA,TRBJ1-3,TRBV7-9,NA,CASSLAIRDAGNTIYF,TGTGCCAGCAGCTTAGCTATCCGGGATGCTGGAAACACCATATATTTT
NA,TRBJ1-5,TRBV2,NA,CASSGGRRNQPQHF,TGTGCCAGCAGTGGGGGGAGGCGTAATCAGCCCCAGCATTTT